One T cell receptor beta chain is described in this entry. Its antigen is currently unknown. Relative to the germline gene, one junction end is altered; a read error may explain this. The CDR3 totals 15 residues. Germline values: CDR1 SNHLY, CDR2 FYNNEI. The data derive from a study of cytomegalovirus exposure and HLA in healthy donors. Overall study findings and caveats: Some public TCRs appeared in many individuals, while most sequences were rare.

Some clones are missing from TCRdb's copy, which holds only in-frame ones; the method was immunoSEQ multiplex PCR. Of 250,000 to 300,000 clones in the sample, almost 90% were seen once. The chain joins TRBV2 to TRBJ2-3, with TRBD2 matching over 12 bases. This TCR derives from a woman aged 18-29 years in good health and CMV-seronegative. The source material was PBMCs. CDR3 protein: CASRSARAQLAGGIF. The CDR3 DNA reads as TGTGCCAGCAGGTCCGCGAGGGCCCAACTAGCGGGGGGCATTTTT.